The following is a T cell receptor beta chain sequence with its context. Its specificity is not known. This record comes from a study of cytomegalovirus exposure and HLA in healthy donors. This CDR3 contains 14 residues. V shed 8 bases, J shed 6 bases, and the junction held 11 bases outside the gene matches. Looked up from germline, CDR1 is SNHLY and CDR2 is FYNNEI. Study conclusions and caveats: In vitro, a few CMV-associated chains proved specific for CMV antigens.

Some clones are missing from TCRdb's copy, which holds only in-frame ones; the method was immunoSEQ multiplex PCR. The sample lists around 140,000 clones, about 95% occurring once. The sample taken for sequencing was PBMCs. The TCR comes from a man aged 18 to 30 in good health and CMV-seropositive. The V and J genes are TRBV2 and TRBJ2-7; 9 bases map to TRBD1. The CDR3 sequence: CASFLPDRGGEQYF. Here the CDR3 DNA reads TGTGCCAGCTTCTTACCGGACAGGGGAGGCGAGCAGTACTTC.